This T cell receptor beta chain was recorded in a study of blood T cell repertoires in COVID-19. Overall study context: Acute and convalescent COVID-19 samples came from the United States, Italy and Spain. Nucleic acid was either cDNA or gDNA, and it came from T cells, B-cell-depleted T cells, or PBMCs.

In the original workflow: Estimates of nucleated cell counts were drawn from the amplification of reference gene primers. Sequencing used immunoSEQ multiplex PCR; TCRdb keeps in-frame clones, though not all of them. Clone size and the V and J calls come from that table; the DNA yielded D and trimming. Altogether some 390,000 clones are present, about 87% being singletons, with the ten largest covering 2% to 2.5%. V was clipped by 7 bases and J by 2 bases, with 11 bases between them. CDR3 size: 13 residues. From germline, CDR1 is SNHLY and CDR2 FYNNEI. Patients at the Seattle site were enrolled during active infection and followed longitudinally.

The sample was peripheral blood. The sequence was collected from a woman aged 60-75 years with COVID-19, enrolled during active disease. V gene TRBV2 combines with J gene TRBJ2-5; maybe TRBD2 (6 bases). CDR3 sequence (DNA): TGTGCCAGCAATCGGGCGGGGCAAGAGACCCAGTACTTC. Protein sequence: CASNRAGQETQYF. The full variable domain, its missing parts supplied by reference TRBV2 and TRBJ2-5, is EPEVTQTPSHQVTQMGQEVILRCVPISNHLYFYWYRQILGQKVEFLVSFYNNEISEKSEIFDDQFSVERPDGSNFTLKIRSTKLEDSAMYFCASNRAGQETQYFGPGTRLLVL.